Given below is one TCR beta chain in context. Its antigen is unidentified. The data were produced by immunoSEQ multiplex PCR, yet TCRdb's version contains in-frame clones alone and is incomplete. The table shows under 1,900,000 clones, with approximately 98.5% occurring only once. CD45RA+ naive and CD45RA-negative memory subsets were separated from CD4+ cells. The data derive from a study of shared clonotypes between healthy human individuals. Study-wide background: There were three CD4 naive, three CD4 memory, two CD8 naive and one CD8 memory plates per donor.

CDR3 length: 14 amino acids. The germline V and J ends were trimmed by 5 bases and 0 bases, with 8 bases remaining between them. From germline, CDR1 is SEHNR and CDR2 FQNEAQ (reference sequence). Whole-study results and caveats: Only blood was sampled; tissue repertoires likely differ. Of the naive CD4 clonotypes, roughly 5% were shared across several donors.

The clonotype originates from a man aged 25-45 years in good health. The rearrangement links TRBV7-9 to TRBJ1-5, with D possibly TRBD1 on 6 matching bases. The sequenced sample consisted of naive CD4+ T cells sorted from blood. Subset denoted: CD45RA+ positively selected. CDR3 nucleotide sequence: TGTGCCAGCAGCAGGACAGATAGCAATCAGCCCCAGCATTTT. Its protein product is CASSRTDSNQPQHF.